These 20 T cell receptor beta chains originate from one sample sequenced in a study of cytomegalovirus exposure and HLA in healthy donors. The PCR was carried out with 60 Vbeta primers and 13 Jbeta primers. Assay used: immunoSEQ multiplex PCR; TCRdb lists only in-frame clones, some missing. The repertoire has more than 100,000 clones, 77% of them found once; the top ten carry approximately 0.86%. The sequencing sample was made of PBMCs. These receptors came from a woman in her sixties or seventies in good health and CMV-seronegative.

V usage is TRBV29-1 and J usage is TRBJ2-3; 9 bases map to TRBD2. CDR1 SQVTM and CDR2 ANQGSEA come from the germline V gene. This CDR3 is built from 16 residues. Trimming removed 0 bases from V and 6 bases from J; junction bases left unmatched: 10. The DNA for the CDR3 is TGCAGCGTTGAAGATGGGCTAGCGGGGTTCGTGGATACGCAGTATTTT. Encoded protein: CSVEDGLAGFVDTQYF.

This clone was seen a single time. This chain connects TRBV28 to TRBJ1-5; 8 bases fit TRBD1. Germline CDR1 is MDHEN and CDR2 is SYDVKM. With 3 bases clipped from V and 6 bases from J, the junction kept 7 bases outside the gene matches. The CDR3 is 15 amino acids. CDR3 DNA: TGTGCCAGCAGTTTCCTCCCAGGGGGCGGTCAGCCCCAGCATTTT. Protein: CASSFLPGGGQPQHF.

This clone has a handful of counts. The chain links TRBV9 to TRBJ1-6; D remains ambiguous. This CDR3 contains 15 residues. V gave up 4 bases and J gave up 8 bases, with 16 bases separating them. The germline V gene encodes CDR1 SGDLS and CDR2 YYNGEE. The CDR3 region is CASSPRRVMDSPLHF. In DNA, the CDR3 is TGTGCCAGCAGCCCCAGGCGAGTTATGGATTCACCCCTCCACTTT. Full variable domain (outside the CDR3, taken from reference TRBV9 and TRBJ1-6): DSGVTQTPKHLITATGQRVTLRCSPRSGDLSVYWYQQSLDQGLQFLIQYYNGEERAKGNILERFSAQQFPDLHSELNLSSLELGDSALYFCASSPRRVMDSPLHFGNGTRLTVT.

In this sample, this clone turned up a few times. V and J are TRBV7-2 and TRBJ1-4; 8 bases line up with TRBD1. Germline-derived CDR1 and CDR2 are SGHTA and FQGNSA. V lost 3 bases to trimming and J lost 4 bases; unmatched junction nucleotides: 7. This CDR3 has 16 residues. The chain's CDR3 is CASSFYRGYGNEKLFF. CDR3 coding DNA: TGTGCCAGCAGCTTCTACAGGGGGTATGGTAATGAAAAACTGTTTTTT.

The chain employs TRBV9 and TRBJ2-5, with 8 bases that match TRBD2. V lost 4 bases to trimming and J lost 5 bases; unmatched junction nucleotides: 16. Germline values: CDR1 SGDLS, CDR2 YYNGEE. The CDR3 has 17 residues. The CDR3 sequence is CASSYSPGGQFAETQYF. CDR3 in DNA: TGTGCCAGCAGCTACTCCCCGGGGGGGCAGTTTGCGGAGACCCAGTACTTC.

The rearrangement links TRBV6-1 to TRBJ1-5; 7 bases are shared with TRBD1. Per germline, CDR1 MNHNS and CDR2 SASEGT. The CDR3 totals 15 residues. V lost 6 bases, J lost 5 bases, and 10 bases stayed unmatched. The CDR3 DNA follows: TGTGCCAGCAGAAATACAGGGGTTCAGTATCAGCCCCAGCATTTT. This translates into CASRNTGVQYQPQHF.

The CDR3 loop reads CASSLEVLGTGATEAFF. The CDR3, as DNA: TGTGCCAGCAGCTTAGAAGTTCTCGGGACAGGGGCCACTGAAGCTTTCTTT. V gene TRBV7-2 combines with J gene TRBJ1-1, with TRBD1 identical over 10 bases. CDR1 and CDR2 from the germline V gene are SGHTA and FQGNSA. The J segment lost 4 bases and the V segment lost 1 base, leaving 9 bases of the junction unmatched. The CDR3 length is 17 residues.

This clone was detected once. The chain recombines TRBV11-3 with TRBJ2-1; a weak D match, TRBD2 (6 bases). Germline CDR1 is SGHNT and CDR2 is YENEEA. Trimming stripped 4 bases from V and 9 bases from J, with 10 bases between. The CDR3 runs 12 residues. In DNA, the CDR3 is TGTGCCAGCAGCTCAAGCGGGTCTGAGCAGTTCTTC. Protein: CASSSSGSEQFF.

This clone was seen a single time. V and J are TRBV25-1 and TRBJ2-7, with TRBD1 as a possible D gene (6 bases). Germline V gene lookup returns CDR1 MGHDK and CDR2 SYGVNS. This CDR3 region has 14 residues. V lost 3 bases, J lost 5 bases, and 14 bases lay in between. CDR3 in amino acids: CASSDFATGNEQYF. As DNA, the CDR3 is TGTGCCAGCAGTGATTTCGCTACAGGGAACGAGCAGTACTTC.

J is TRBJ1-5 and V is TRBV30, with D maybe TRBD1 (6 bases). CDR1 is GTSNPN, CDR2 SVGIG, per germline (reference sequence). This CDR3 has 15 residues. The ends were cut back, 7 bases at V and 0 bases at J, with 16 bases in the middle. CDR3 bases: TGTGCCTTGGGACAAGGATCTAATAGCAATCAGCCCCAGCATTTT. It translates to CALGQGSNSNQPQHF.

This chain links TRBV6-5 with TRBJ1-2, with TRBD1 identical over 11 bases. CDR1 MNHEY and CDR2 SVGAGI come from the germline V gene. J lost 8 bases, V lost 4 bases, and 6 bases had no gene match. CDR3 length: 14 residues. The chain's CDR3 is CASSSDRGREGYTF. The CDR3 DNA is TGTGCCAGCAGTTCGGACAGGGGGCGCGAGGGCTACACCTTC.

About this clone: The junction departs from the called germline gene at one end, perhaps through a read error. J is TRBJ2-7 and V is TRBV7-7; maybe TRBD2 (5 bases). This CDR3 comprises 13 residues. Germline CDR1 and CDR2: SSHAT and FNYEAQ (reference sequence). The CDR3 DNA reads TGTGCTAGCAGCTTAAACCTCGAGGGAAAGCAGTACTTC. This encodes CASSLNLEGKQYF.

The genes are TRBV18 and TRBJ1-2; D remains ambiguous. V was clipped by 3 bases and J by 0 bases, with 11 bases between them. Germline V CDR1 and CDR2: KGHSH, LQKENI. This CDR3 has 15 residues. The CDR3 nucleotides are TGTGCCAGCTCACCCCCTGGGCAGGCTAACTATGGCTACACCTTC. It specifies CASSPPGQANYGYTF.

The V call is TRBV7-6, the J call TRBJ2-6; TRBD1 matches 7 bases. This CDR3 is 17 amino acids long. Germline V gene data show CDR1 as SGHVS and CDR2 as FNYEAQ. The V and J ends lost 3 bases and 0 bases, in that order; junction bases with no gene match: 5. CDR3 DNA: TGTGCCAGCAGCTTCTGGGACAGAATCTCTGGGGCCAACGTCCTGACTTTC. Encoded protein: CASSFWDRISGANVLTF.

The genes are TRBV7-7 and TRBJ2-2; D may be TRBD2 (7 bases). CDR1 and CDR2 (germline): SSHAT, FNYEAQ (reference sequence). Trimming cost V 4 bases and J 5 bases, with 17 bases left between them. The CDR3 has 16 residues. In nucleotides, the CDR3 is TGTGCCAGCAGCTCCCACAGGGAGGGAGGGACCGGGGAGCTGTTTTTT. Amino acid sequence: CASSSHREGGTGELFF.

The CDR3 region is CATSPQGNYGYTF. The CDR3 nucleotides are TGTGCCACCAGCCCACAGGGTAACTATGGCTACACCTTC. The chain employs TRBV15 and TRBJ1-2, with a tentative D call TRBD1 (6 bases). This CDR3 has 13 residues. In germline, CDR1 is LNHNV, CDR2 YYDKDF (reference sequence). Deletions cut 5 bases from V and 1 base from J, with 8 bases between.

The chain couples TRBV28 to TRBJ2-3; possible D gene TRBD1, 5 bases. Germline V gene lookup returns CDR1 MDHEN and CDR2 SYDVKM. The V gene lost 4 bases and the J gene lost 0 bases, with 17 bases spanning the gap. This CDR3 has 17 amino acids. CDR3 in DNA: TGTGCCAGCAGTTCGACAGTACTTACTCCTAGCACAGATACGCAGTATTTT. It is translated as CASSSTVLTPSTDTQYF.

This clone was picked up one time. The V and J genes are TRBV5-1 and TRBJ2-7; 9 positions agree with TRBD1. This CDR3 region has 15 residues. The V gene end was trimmed by 0 bases and the J gene end by 3 bases; junction bases not matched to a gene: 4. The germline CDR1 and CDR2 sequences are SGHRS and YFSETQ. The CDR3 DNA reads TGCGCCAGCAGCTTGGCGCCGGGACAGGGCTACGAGCAGTACTTC. As protein: CASSLAPGQGYEQYF. Using reference TRBV5-1 and TRBJ2-7 for the parts outside the CDR3, the full variable domain is KAGVTQTPRYLIKTRGQQVTLSCSPISGHRSVSWYQQTPGQGLQFLFEYFSETQRNKGNFPGRFSGRQFSNSRSEMNVSTLELGDSALYLCASSLAPGQGYEQYFGPGTRLTVT.

In DNA form, the CDR3 reads TGTGCCTGGAGTACACAGGGGGTCAATCAGCCCCAGCATTTT. It yields the protein CAWSTQGVNQPQHF. The chain carries TRBV30 and TRBJ1-5, with 8 bases that match TRBD1. This CDR3 contains 14 residues. CDR1 GTSNPN and CDR2 SVGIG come from the germline V gene (reference sequence). V gave up 2 bases and J gave up 3 bases; unmatched junction bases: 3.

Regarding this clone: The junction does not match germline at one end; this may be a read error. This chain uses TRBV12-5 with TRBJ2-7; D ambiguous. Germline V gene lookup returns CDR1 LGHNT and CDR2 FRNRAP. CDR3 length equals 13 residues. The CDR3 DNA is TGTGCTAGTTTTATCGGGTTTCACTACGGGCAGTACTTC. It translates to CASFIGFHYGQYF.